This TCR beta chain was obtained from a study of blood T cells in healthy people across ages. Findings of the study overall: PBMCs that were unsorted prevented a conclusive naive versus antigen-experienced comparison. Estimated diversity across one million T cells was deemed an underestimate.

The authors ran a second PCR of about 7 to 12 cycles using a sample-barcoded 5' primer and a J-beta primer mix. Each sample yielded at least 3 million CDR3-containing paired-end reads. From the 5' RACE reads, TCRdb called clonotypes with MiXCR, one entry per CDR3 protein. This sample yields roughly 790,000 distinct CDR3 sequences, of which 40% to 45% are seen a single time; under 25% belongs to the top ten. Every donor gave roughly 9.6 milliliters of peripheral blood. Concerning this clonotype: The antigen is undetermined.

Trimming took 4 bases from V and 4 from J; bases not matched to a gene: 4. The CDR3 spans 15 residues. Germline V gene lookup returns CDR1 SGHTA and CDR2 FQGTGA. The source is a woman aged 60-75 years in good health. The sample was blood. This rearrangement joins TRBV7-3 to TRBJ2-1; 10 positions match TRBD2. Here the CDR3 DNA reads TGTGCCAGCAGCTCCACTAGCGGGACTTACAATGAGCAGTTCTTC. Its translation: CASSSTSGTYNEQFF.